The 30 T cell receptor beta chains below were found in one sample sequenced in a study of T cells in Graves' hyperthyroidism and ophthalmopathy. RNA transcripts were the template for amplifying TCR beta CDR3 regions. Primed by the HTBI set, a first-round RT-PCR was run on the TCR CDR3. MiXCR was run by TCRdb on the multiplex PCR reads, yielding one entry per CDR3 protein. The table has a few hundred thousand distinct CDR3 sequences, about half seen once. Sequencing was performed on peripheral blood or thyroid tissue (not recorded which). The receptors stem from an adult woman with Graves' disease, either hyperthyroidism or ophthalmopathy (not recorded which).

The chain links TRBV29-1 to TRBJ2-5; D is unclear. From germline, CDR1 is SQVTM and CDR2 ANQGSEA. The CDR3 is 13 residues long. Trimming stripped 3 bases from V and 2 bases from J, with 10 bases between. The CDR3 DNA sequence: TGCAGCGTTGATTACTATTCACAAGAGACCCAGTACTTC. It codes for CSVDYYSQETQYF. The entire variable domain, with the rest obtained from reference TRBV29-1 and TRBJ2-5, is as follows: SAVISQKPSRDICQRGTSLTIQCQVDSQVTMMFWYRQQPGQSLTLIATANQGSEATYESGFVIDKFPISRPNLTFSTLTVSNMSPEDSSIYLCSVDYYSQETQYFGPGTRLLVL.

The rearrangement joins TRBV20-1 to TRBJ2-7; TRBD2 matches 14 bases. J gave up 8 bases and V 6 bases, and 6 bases lay outside the gene matches. Germline V gene data show CDR1 as DFQATT and CDR2 as SNEGSKA (reference sequence). The CDR3 loop spans 13 amino acids. The CDR3 region has the DNA TGCAGTGCGCGACTAGCGGGAGGGGGCAAGCAGTACTTC. It specifies CSARLAGGGKQYF.

The sample holds many counts of this clonotype. Here the CDR3 DNA reads TGTGCCAGCAGCTTAGCGCGACCGGATCAGCCCCAGCATTTT. Its translation is CASSLARPDQPQHF. The chain recombines TRBV7-9 with TRBJ1-5; no clear D. This CDR3 is built from 14 residues. Germline assignment: CDR1 SEHNR and CDR2 FQNEAQ (reference sequence). Trimming cost V 0 bases and J 5 bases, with 8 bases left between them.

The J gene is TRBJ2-2, the V gene TRBV2; D is unclear. This CDR3 spans 15 amino acids. V lost 2 bases and J 0 bases, leaving 7 bases between the germline ends. Germline V gene data show CDR1 as SNHLY and CDR2 as FYNNEI. The CDR3 is CASSELVANTGELFF. Written as DNA, the CDR3 is TGTGCCAGCAGTGAACTGGTCGCGAACACCGGGGAGCTGTTTTTT. The entire variable domain, with the rest obtained from reference TRBV2 and TRBJ2-2, is as follows: EPEVTQTPSHQVTQMGQEVILRCVPISNHLYFYWYRQILGQKVEFLVSFYNNEISEKSEIFDDQFSVERPDGSNFTLKIRSTKLEDSAMYFCASSELVANTGELFFGEGSRLTVL.

V usage is TRBV9 and J usage is TRBJ1-2; TRBD1 is a possible D gene (5 bases). There are 14 residues in the CDR3. Trimming removed 5 bases at V and 4 bases at J, with 15 bases between. Germline values: CDR1 SGDLS, CDR2 YYNGEE. CDR3 sequence: CASRGEALLYGYTF. CDR3 in DNA: TGTGCCAGCAGGGGGGAGGCCTTGCTCTATGGCTACACCTTC.

This clonotype came up a few times. J is TRBJ1-2 and V is TRBV9, with D perhaps matching TRBD1 (5 bases). The CDR3 has 18 residues. Germline V CDR1 and CDR2: SGDLS, YYNGEE. Deletions cut 7 bases from V and 0 bases from J, with 25 bases between. This CDR3 is CASSPSGAQVRTNYGYTF. CDR3 bases: TGTGCCAGCTCCCCCTCTGGGGCTCAAGTCCGTACTAACTATGGCTACACCTTC.

This clonotype came up once. The rearrangement uses TRBV12-3 or TRBV12-4 and TRBJ1-1, with 9 bases fitting TRBD1. The J segment lost 2 bases and the V segment lost 0 bases, leaving 4 bases of the junction unmatched. The CDR3 runs 16 residues. CDR3 coding DNA: TGTGCCAGCAGTTTAGCGCAGGGACAGGGAAACACTGAAGCTTTCTTT. It codes for CASSLAQGQGNTEAFF.

This clonotype was seen repeatedly, ten times or more. This chain connects TRBV2 to TRBJ1-5, with a possible D match to TRBD1 (5 bases). V dropped 2 bases and J dropped 7 bases, with 12 bases sitting between them. This CDR3 region has 14 residues. CDR1 and CDR2 from the germline V gene are SNHLY and FYNNEI. CDR3 residues: CASSEWGSRQPQHF. The CDR3 DNA reads TGTGCCAGCAGTGAATGGGGGTCTCGCCAGCCCCAGCATTTT. Full variable domain (missing parts from reference TRBV2 and TRBJ1-5): EPEVTQTPSHQVTQMGQEVILRCVPISNHLYFYWYRQILGQKVEFLVSFYNNEISEKSEIFDDQFSVERPDGSNFTLKIRSTKLEDSAMYFCASSEWGSRQPQHFGDGTRLSIL.

In this sample, this clonotype turned up many times. The genes are TRBV7-2 and TRBJ1-2; the D is unclear. Looked up from germline, CDR1 is SGHTA and CDR2 is FQGNSA. Trimming cost V 3 bases and J 4 bases, with 12 bases left between them. The CDR3 is 14 amino acids. CDR3 nucleotide sequence: TGTGCCAGCAGCTTCCTTCCATTAGGCTATGGCTACACCTTC. Protein: CASSFLPLGYGYTF.

This clonotype was counted at least ten times. V gene TRBV24-1 combines with J gene TRBJ2-5, with a tentative D call TRBD2 (5 bases). CDR3 length equals 11 residues. Per the germline V gene, CDR1 is KGHDR and CDR2 is SFDVKD. V lost 9 bases and J 8 bases, leaving 12 bases between the germline ends. The CDR3 DNA sequence: TGTGCCACCCCGCGCCGGGGAACCCAGTACTTC. Translating it yields CATPRRGTQYF.

This clonotype was recorded a few times. The chain uses TRBV2 and TRBJ1-5, with 7 bases identical to TRBD1. The germline V gene encodes CDR1 SNHLY and CDR2 FYNNEI. V lost 7 bases and J lost 6; bases outside the gene matches: 6. This CDR3 region has 13 residues. CDR3 in DNA: TGTGCCAGCAAGGGGGCGCTGGGTCAGCCCCAGCATTTT. Its translation: CASKGALGQPQHF.

This clonotype was counted a few times. The chain combines TRBV10-3 with TRBJ1-3; D perhaps matches TRBD1 (5 bases). The length of the CDR3 is 12 residues. Germline-derived CDR1 and CDR2 are ENHRY and SYGVKD. The V and J ends lost 4 bases and 8 bases respectively, with 9 bases between them. The CDR3 reads CAISGGRDTIYF. The CDR3 coding sequence is TGTGCCATCAGTGGGGGACGGGACACCATATATTTT.

This clonotype was recorded a few times. The rearrangement links TRBV4-1 to TRBJ2-5, with 8 bases fitting TRBD2. There are 18 residues in the CDR3. CDR1 and CDR2 from the germline V gene are MGHRA and YSYEKL. The J segment lost 4 bases and the V segment lost 4 bases, leaving 17 bases of the junction unmatched. CDR3 sequence reads: CASSPRRGAPAIPETQYF. The CDR3 DNA follows: TGCGCCAGCAGCCCAAGGCGGGGGGCGCCGGCCATTCCAGAGACCCAGTACTTC.

With respect to this clonotype: An end of the junction does not agree with germline; a read error may underlie this. This chain uses TRBV10-2 with TRBJ1-2, with D perhaps TRBD1 (6 bases). Germline loops: CDR1 WSHSY, CDR2 SAAADI. This CDR3 is 12 amino acids long. This CDR3 is CACPRGGIGYTF. CDR3 in DNA: TGTGCCTGCCCGCGGGGGGGCATCGGCTACACCTTC.

This clonotype was picked up many times. This sequence joins TRBV5-1 and TRBJ2-7, with 7 bases lining up with TRBD2. Germline lookup yields CDR1 SGHRS and CDR2 YFSETQ. The CDR3 has 15 residues. V gave up 4 bases and J gave up 7 bases; unmatched junction bases: 14. As DNA, the CDR3 is TGCGCCAGCAGCCGGACCAGCGGGGAGGGTTGGGAGCAGTACTTC. Its protein product is CASSRTSGEGWEQYF. Based on the CDR3 plus reference TRBV5-1 and TRBJ2-7, the full variable domain is KAGVTQTPRYLIKTRGQQVTLSCSPISGHRSVSWYQQTPGQGLQFLFEYFSETQRNKGNFPGRFSGRQFSNSRSEMNVSTLELGDSALYLCASSRTSGEGWEQYFGPGTRLTVT.

The CDR3 spells CASSWAGPNYEQYF. CDR3 DNA: TGTGCCAGCAGCTGGGCGGGTCCCAACTACGAGCAGTACTTC. The chain is built from TRBV7-8 and TRBJ2-7; maybe TRBD2 (5 bases). The CDR3 has 14 residues. The V end was cut by 4 bases, the J end by 3 bases, with 13 bases between. Germline V gene data show CDR1 as SGHVS and CDR2 as FQNEAQ.

The J gene is TRBJ2-7, the V gene TRBV9; 10 bases match TRBD2. The J call could be wrong; TRBJ2-1 is a better fit for the DNA end. CDR1 and CDR2 from the germline V gene are SGDLS and YYNGEE. CDR3 length equals 12 residues. In DNA form, the CDR3 reads TGTGCCAGCAGCGGCAGACTAGCGGGCCAGTTCTTC. Encoded protein: CASSGRLAGQFF.

The chain employs TRBV14 and TRBJ1-4, with 8 positions matching TRBD1. Unmatched junction bases numbered 12, after V lost 6 bases and J lost 9 bases. CDR1 SGHDN and CDR2 FVKESK come from the germline V gene. There are 15 residues in the CDR3. Here the CDR3 DNA reads TGTGCCAGCAGTTTGGGGACAGGTCTGTTTCAAAAACTGTTTTTT. It is translated as CASSLGTGLFQKLFF. The whole variable domain, filled in from reference TRBV14 and TRBJ1-4, reads EAGVTQFPSHSVIEKGQTVTLRCDPISGHDNLYWYRRVMGKEIKFLLHFVKESKQDESGMPNNRFLAERTGGTYSTLKVQPAELEDSGVYFCASSLGTGLFQKLFFGSGTQLSVL.

V and J are TRBV12-3 or TRBV12-4 and TRBJ2-2, with D perhaps TRBD2 (6 bases). This CDR3 spans 16 amino acids. Trimming left V 5 bases short and J 3 bases short, with 16 bases between. The CDR3 sequence is CASSPTGVIHTGELFF. Here the CDR3 DNA reads TGTGCCAGCAGTCCCACGGGAGTAATTCACACCGGGGAGCTGTTTTTT.

Notes on this clonotype: One junction end does not reproduce the germline sequence, and a read error may be involved. The chain links TRBV7-9 to TRBJ2-7; D is possibly TRBD1 (5 bases). The CDR3 is 17 amino acids. Germline CDR1 is SEHNR and CDR2 is FQNEAQ (reference sequence). The CDR3 bases are TGTGCCGGCAGCTCTAAGGCAGGGCGACCACCGACTCTCGAGCAGTACTTC. This translates into CAGSSKAGRPPTLEQYF.

The table lists this clonotype with many counts. The chain carries TRBV10-3 and TRBJ1-5; TRBD1 matches at 12 bases. Per the germline V gene, CDR1 is ENHRY and CDR2 is SYGVKD. The CDR3 is 15 amino acids. After removal of 2 bases from V and 9 bases from J, the junction contained 5 bases not matched to a gene. CDR3 nucleotide sequence: TGTGCCATCAGTGAGGGGACAGGGGGCTACACGCCCCAGCATTTT. Protein product: CAISEGTGGYTPQHF.

The chain has TRBV10-3 and TRBJ1-3; D is possibly TRBD1 (5 bases). From germline, CDR1 is ENHRY and CDR2 SYGVKD. The ends were cut back, 0 bases at V and 9 bases at J, with 15 bases in the middle. The CDR3 consists of 15 residues. The CDR3 bases are TGTGCCATCAGTGAGTCGGGACCAGGAGCTGGCACCATATATTTT. Protein: CAISESGPGAGTIYF.

The chain has TRBV20-1 and TRBJ2-1; D may match TRBD1 or TRBD2 (5 bases each). Trimming left V 6 bases short and J 3 bases short, with 9 bases between. The CDR3 loop spans 12 amino acids. Germline CDR1 is DFQATT and CDR2 is SNEGSKA (reference sequence). The CDR3 sequence is CSAGDLYNEQFF. Written as DNA, the CDR3 is TGCAGTGCCGGGGACCTCTACAATGAGCAGTTCTTC.

This clonotype showed up many times. The rearrangement uses TRBV4-1 and TRBJ1-2; D is perhaps TRBD1 (5 bases). V lost 0 bases and J lost 4, with 12 bases in between. This CDR3 is built from 15 residues. Germline CDR1 reads MGHRA; CDR2 reads YSYEKL. The CDR3 loop reads CASSQEWRGAYGYTF. The CDR3 DNA reads as TGCGCCAGCAGCCAAGAATGGAGGGGAGCCTATGGCTACACCTTC.

Points on this clonotype: The CDR3 does not end in the conserved phenylalanine or tryptophan, so this is likely a read error. The rearrangement uses TRBV9 and TRBJ2-7; unclear D gene. V lost 7 bases and J lost 1, with 15 bases in between. Germline loops: CDR1 SGDLS, CDR2 YYNGEE. The CDR3 runs 14 residues. In DNA, the CDR3 is TGTGCCAGCTCACTCGGTCCAGCATCCTACGAGCAGTACTGC. Protein: CASSLGPASYEQYC.

This clonotype was picked up many times. The chain combines TRBV7-9 with TRBJ2-5; unclear D gene. Trimming cost V 2 bases and J 7 bases, with 20 bases left between them. The CDR3 covers 16 residues. CDR1 and CDR2 from the germline V gene are SEHNR and FQNEAQ (reference sequence). This chain's CDR3 is CASSLSGARRRVTQYF. The CDR3 DNA reads TGTGCCAGCAGCTTATCAGGAGCACGAAGAAGGGTGACCCAGTACTTC.

The sample holds many counts of this clonotype. The rearrangement links TRBV7-9 to TRBJ1-1; D remains ambiguous. Germline values: CDR1 SEHNR, CDR2 FQNEAQ (reference sequence). V lost 1 base, J lost 8 bases, and 14 bases lay in between. CDR3 length: 14 residues. CDR3: CASSLVAATVEAFF. Here the CDR3 DNA reads TGTGCCAGCAGCTTAGTCGCGGCCACAGTCGAAGCTTTCTTT.

This clonotype has ten or more counts. The V call is TRBV20-1, the J call TRBJ2-7; D may match TRBD1 or TRBD2 (5 bases each). V shed 4 bases and J shed 2 bases, with 9 bases lying between them. In germline, CDR1 is DFQATT, CDR2 SNEGSKA (reference sequence). The CDR3 runs to 12 residues. CDR3 coding DNA: TGCAGTGCTAAGGGGAGAGCCTACGAGCAGTACTTC. Its translation: CSAKGRAYEQYF.

The V and J genes are TRBV5-1 and TRBJ1-2; TRBD1 agrees at 7 bases. The CDR3 is 16 residues long. Trimming took 4 bases from V and 7 from J; bases not matched to a gene: 16. CDR1 and CDR2 (germline): SGHRS, YFSETQ. For the CDR3, the DNA is TGCGCCAGCAGCCCGCTAGCGGAGACAGGGACCGGTGGCTACACCTTC. This codes for CASSPLAETGTGGYTF.

The chain combines TRBV2 with TRBJ2-4; D is possibly TRBD1 (6 bases). Germline V gives CDR1 SNHLY, CDR2 FYNNEI. The CDR3 covers 11 residues. V gave up 8 bases and J gave up 11 bases, with 13 bases separating them. CDR3 loop: CASSGQLFQYF. In DNA, the CDR3 is TGTGCCAGCTCCGGACAGCTTTTTCAGTACTTC.